The present T cell receptor (beta chain) was sequenced within a study of T-cell memory formation after mild COVID-19. General study points: Confirmation was lacking for SARS-CoV-2 specificity of second-wave clones that peaked on day 37.

There are 14 residues in the CDR3. Trimming removed 5 bases from V and 0 bases from J, with 11 bases in between. Germline V CDR1 and CDR2: DFQATT, SNEGSKA (reference sequence). As concerns this clonotype: Its antigen is not known.

TCRdb re-derived calls from the 5' RACE reads in MiXCR, one entry per CDR3 protein. The sample lists around 200,000 distinct CDR3 sequences; less than 20% were seen once. This TCR was recovered from a man aged 18 to 30 who had mild COVID-19 (a few samples of this study predate the infection). Cell type and time point are not known. The chain links TRBV20-1 to TRBJ1-3; possibly TRBD1 for D (6 bases). Sequenced material: PBMCs or a T cell subset sorted from them (not recorded which). The CDR3 loop reads CSAVTGSSGNTIYF. The CDR3 DNA is TGCAGTGCTGTTACAGGGAGCTCTGGAAACACCATATATTTT.